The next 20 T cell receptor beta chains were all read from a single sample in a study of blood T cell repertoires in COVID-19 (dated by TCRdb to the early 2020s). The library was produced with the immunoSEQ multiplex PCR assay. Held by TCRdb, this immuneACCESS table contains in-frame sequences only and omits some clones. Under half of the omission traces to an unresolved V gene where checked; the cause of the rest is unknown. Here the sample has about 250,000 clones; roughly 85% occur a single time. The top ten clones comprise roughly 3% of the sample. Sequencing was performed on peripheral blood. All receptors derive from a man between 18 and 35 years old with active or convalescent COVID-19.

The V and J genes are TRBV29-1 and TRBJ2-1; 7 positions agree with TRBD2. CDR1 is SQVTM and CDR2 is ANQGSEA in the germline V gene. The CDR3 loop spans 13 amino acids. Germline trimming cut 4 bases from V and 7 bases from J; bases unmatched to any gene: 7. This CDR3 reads CSVAQTGGNEQFF. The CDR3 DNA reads TGCAGCGTTGCCCAAACCGGGGGGAATGAGCAGTTCTTC.

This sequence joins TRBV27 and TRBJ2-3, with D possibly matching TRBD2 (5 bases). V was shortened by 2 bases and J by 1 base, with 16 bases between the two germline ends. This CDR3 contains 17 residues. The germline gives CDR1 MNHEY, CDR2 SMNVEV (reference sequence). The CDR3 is CASSLIRGEFGTDTQYF. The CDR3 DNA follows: TGTGCCAGCAGTTTAATCCGGGGTGAATTCGGCACAGATACGCAGTATTTT.

CDR3 in DNA: TGCAGTGCTAGACCCCGAGAGACCCAGTACTTC. Translation gives CSARPRETQYF. V and J are TRBV20-1 and TRBJ2-5; no definite D call. Germline CDR1 DFQATT, CDR2 SNEGSKA (reference sequence). V lost 2 bases, J lost 4 bases, and 5 bases lay in between. The CDR3 totals 11 residues.

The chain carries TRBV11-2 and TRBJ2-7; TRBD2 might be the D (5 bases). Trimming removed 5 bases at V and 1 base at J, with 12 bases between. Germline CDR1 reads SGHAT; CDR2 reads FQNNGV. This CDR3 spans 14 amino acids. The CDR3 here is CASSRGTSSYEQYF. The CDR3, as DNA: TGTGCCAGCAGCCGTGGAACTAGTTCCTACGAGCAGTACTTC.

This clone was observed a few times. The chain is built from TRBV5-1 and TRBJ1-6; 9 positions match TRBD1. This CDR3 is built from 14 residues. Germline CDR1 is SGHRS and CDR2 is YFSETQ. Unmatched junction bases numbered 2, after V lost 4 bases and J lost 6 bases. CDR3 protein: CASSPDRGNSPLHF. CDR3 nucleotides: TGCGCCAGCAGCCCGGACAGGGGTAATTCACCCCTCCACTTT.

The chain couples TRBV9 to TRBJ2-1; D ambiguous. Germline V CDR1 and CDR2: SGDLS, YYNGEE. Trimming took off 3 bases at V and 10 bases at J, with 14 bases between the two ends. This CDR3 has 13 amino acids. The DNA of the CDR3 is TGTGCCAGCAGCGCCCGTTCTGTGGGCGAGCAGTTCTTC. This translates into CASSARSVGEQFF. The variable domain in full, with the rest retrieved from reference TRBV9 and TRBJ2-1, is DSGVTQTPKHLITATGQRVTLRCSPRSGDLSVYWYQQSLDQGLQFLIQYYNGEERAKGNILERFSAQQFPDLHSELNLSSLELGDSALYFCASSARSVGEQFFGPGTRLTVL.

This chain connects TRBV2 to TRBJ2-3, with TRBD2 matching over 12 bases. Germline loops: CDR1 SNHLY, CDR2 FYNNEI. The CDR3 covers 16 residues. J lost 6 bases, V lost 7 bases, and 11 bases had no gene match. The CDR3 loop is CASTSQTSGSGDTQYF. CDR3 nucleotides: TGTGCCAGCACCAGCCAGACTAGCGGGAGTGGCGATACGCAGTATTTT.

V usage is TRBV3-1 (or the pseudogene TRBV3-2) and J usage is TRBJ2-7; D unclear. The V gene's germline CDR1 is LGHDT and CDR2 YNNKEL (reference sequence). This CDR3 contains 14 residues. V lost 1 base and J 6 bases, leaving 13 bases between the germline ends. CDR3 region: CASSQVTTLAEQYF. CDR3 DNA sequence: TGTGCCAGCAGCCAAGTTACTACCCTGGCCGAGCAGTACTTC.

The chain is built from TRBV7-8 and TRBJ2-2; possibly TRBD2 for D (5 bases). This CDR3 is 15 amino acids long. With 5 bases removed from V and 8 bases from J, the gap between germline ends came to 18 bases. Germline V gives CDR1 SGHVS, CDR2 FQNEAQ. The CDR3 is CASSNGLPGWGELFF. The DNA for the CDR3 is TGTGCCAGCAGCAACGGACTTCCCGGATGGGGGGAGCTGTTTTTT.

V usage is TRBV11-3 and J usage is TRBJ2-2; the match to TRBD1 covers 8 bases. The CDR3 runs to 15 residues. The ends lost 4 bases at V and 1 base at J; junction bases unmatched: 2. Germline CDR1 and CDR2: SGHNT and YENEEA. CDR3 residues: CASSSDRGNTGELFF. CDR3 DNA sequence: TGTGCCAGCAGCTCCGACAGGGGGAACACCGGGGAGCTGTTTTTT.

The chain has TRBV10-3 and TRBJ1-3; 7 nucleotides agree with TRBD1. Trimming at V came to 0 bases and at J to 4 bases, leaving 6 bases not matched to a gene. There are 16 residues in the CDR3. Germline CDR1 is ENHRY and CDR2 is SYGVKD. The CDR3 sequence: CAISESTGSIGNTIYF. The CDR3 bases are TGTGCCATCAGTGAGTCGACAGGGTCGATCGGAAACACCATATATTTT.

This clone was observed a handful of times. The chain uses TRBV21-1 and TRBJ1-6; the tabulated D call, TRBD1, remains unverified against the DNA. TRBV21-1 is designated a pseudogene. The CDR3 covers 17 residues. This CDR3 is CASSSPRPGQDNSPLHF. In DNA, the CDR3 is TGTGCCAGCAGCAGCCCGCGGCCGGGACAGGATAATTCACCCCTCCACTTT.

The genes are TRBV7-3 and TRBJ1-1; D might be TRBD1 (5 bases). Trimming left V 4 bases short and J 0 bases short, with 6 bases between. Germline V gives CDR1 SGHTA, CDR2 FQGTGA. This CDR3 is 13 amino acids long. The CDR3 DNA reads TGTGCCAGCAGCTGGACAATGAACACTGAAGCTTTCTTT. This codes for CASSWTMNTEAFF. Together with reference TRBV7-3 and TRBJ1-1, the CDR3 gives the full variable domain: GAGVSQTPSNKVTEKGKYVELRCDPISGHTALYWYRQSLGQGPEFLIYFQGTGAADDSGLPNDRFFAVRPEGSVSTLKIQRTERGDSAVYLCASSWTMNTEAFFGQGTRLTVV.

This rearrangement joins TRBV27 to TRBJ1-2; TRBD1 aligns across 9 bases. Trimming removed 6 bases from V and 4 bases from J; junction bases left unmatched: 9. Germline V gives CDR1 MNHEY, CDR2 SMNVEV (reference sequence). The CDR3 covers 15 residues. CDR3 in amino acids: CASSRGQGRIYGYTF. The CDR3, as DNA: TGTGCCAGCAGCCGAGGACAGGGGAGAATCTATGGCTACACCTTC.

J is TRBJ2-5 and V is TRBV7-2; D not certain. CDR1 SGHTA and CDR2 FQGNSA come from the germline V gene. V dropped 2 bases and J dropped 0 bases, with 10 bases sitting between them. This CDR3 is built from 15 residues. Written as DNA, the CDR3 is TGTGCCAGCAGCTTAAGAGGTGTGTACCAAGAGACCCAGTACTTC. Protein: CASSLRGVYQETQYF.

As DNA, the CDR3 is TGTGCCAGCAGCTTAGGCCTTACGGACAGGAAGTCACCCCTCCACTTT. Protein product: CASSLGLTDRKSPLHF. This chain connects TRBV13 to TRBJ1-6; 7 bases fit TRBD1. Looked up from germline, CDR1 is PRHDT and CDR2 is FYEKMQ (reference sequence). J lost 10 bases, V lost 0 bases, and 9 bases had no gene match. This CDR3 has 16 amino acids.

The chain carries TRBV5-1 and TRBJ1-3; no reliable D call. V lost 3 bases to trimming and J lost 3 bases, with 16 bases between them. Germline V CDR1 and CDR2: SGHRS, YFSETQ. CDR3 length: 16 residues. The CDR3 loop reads CASSSGGAAFGNTIYF. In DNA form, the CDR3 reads TGCGCCAGCAGCTCCGGAGGTGCAGCGTTTGGAAACACCATATATTTT.

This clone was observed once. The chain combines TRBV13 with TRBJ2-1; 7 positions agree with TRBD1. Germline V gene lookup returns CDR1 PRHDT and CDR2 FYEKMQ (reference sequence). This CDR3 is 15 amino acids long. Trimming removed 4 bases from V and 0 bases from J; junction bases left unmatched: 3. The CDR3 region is CASSSRTGSYNEQFF. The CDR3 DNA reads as TGTGCCAGCAGCTCGAGGACAGGCTCCTACAATGAGCAGTTCTTC.

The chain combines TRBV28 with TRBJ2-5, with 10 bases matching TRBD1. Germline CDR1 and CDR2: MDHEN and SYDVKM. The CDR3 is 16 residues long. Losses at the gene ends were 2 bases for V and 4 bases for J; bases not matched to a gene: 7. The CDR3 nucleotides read TGTGCCAGCAGTTTAACGGGACAGGGGATTTCAGAGACCCAGTACTTC. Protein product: CASSLTGQGISETQYF.

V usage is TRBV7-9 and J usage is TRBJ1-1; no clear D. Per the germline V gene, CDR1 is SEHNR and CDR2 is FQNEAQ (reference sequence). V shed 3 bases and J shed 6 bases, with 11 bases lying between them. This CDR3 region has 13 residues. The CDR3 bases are TGTGCCAGCAGCTTCGGAGTACGGGCTGAAGCTTTCTTT. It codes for CASSFGVRAEAFF.